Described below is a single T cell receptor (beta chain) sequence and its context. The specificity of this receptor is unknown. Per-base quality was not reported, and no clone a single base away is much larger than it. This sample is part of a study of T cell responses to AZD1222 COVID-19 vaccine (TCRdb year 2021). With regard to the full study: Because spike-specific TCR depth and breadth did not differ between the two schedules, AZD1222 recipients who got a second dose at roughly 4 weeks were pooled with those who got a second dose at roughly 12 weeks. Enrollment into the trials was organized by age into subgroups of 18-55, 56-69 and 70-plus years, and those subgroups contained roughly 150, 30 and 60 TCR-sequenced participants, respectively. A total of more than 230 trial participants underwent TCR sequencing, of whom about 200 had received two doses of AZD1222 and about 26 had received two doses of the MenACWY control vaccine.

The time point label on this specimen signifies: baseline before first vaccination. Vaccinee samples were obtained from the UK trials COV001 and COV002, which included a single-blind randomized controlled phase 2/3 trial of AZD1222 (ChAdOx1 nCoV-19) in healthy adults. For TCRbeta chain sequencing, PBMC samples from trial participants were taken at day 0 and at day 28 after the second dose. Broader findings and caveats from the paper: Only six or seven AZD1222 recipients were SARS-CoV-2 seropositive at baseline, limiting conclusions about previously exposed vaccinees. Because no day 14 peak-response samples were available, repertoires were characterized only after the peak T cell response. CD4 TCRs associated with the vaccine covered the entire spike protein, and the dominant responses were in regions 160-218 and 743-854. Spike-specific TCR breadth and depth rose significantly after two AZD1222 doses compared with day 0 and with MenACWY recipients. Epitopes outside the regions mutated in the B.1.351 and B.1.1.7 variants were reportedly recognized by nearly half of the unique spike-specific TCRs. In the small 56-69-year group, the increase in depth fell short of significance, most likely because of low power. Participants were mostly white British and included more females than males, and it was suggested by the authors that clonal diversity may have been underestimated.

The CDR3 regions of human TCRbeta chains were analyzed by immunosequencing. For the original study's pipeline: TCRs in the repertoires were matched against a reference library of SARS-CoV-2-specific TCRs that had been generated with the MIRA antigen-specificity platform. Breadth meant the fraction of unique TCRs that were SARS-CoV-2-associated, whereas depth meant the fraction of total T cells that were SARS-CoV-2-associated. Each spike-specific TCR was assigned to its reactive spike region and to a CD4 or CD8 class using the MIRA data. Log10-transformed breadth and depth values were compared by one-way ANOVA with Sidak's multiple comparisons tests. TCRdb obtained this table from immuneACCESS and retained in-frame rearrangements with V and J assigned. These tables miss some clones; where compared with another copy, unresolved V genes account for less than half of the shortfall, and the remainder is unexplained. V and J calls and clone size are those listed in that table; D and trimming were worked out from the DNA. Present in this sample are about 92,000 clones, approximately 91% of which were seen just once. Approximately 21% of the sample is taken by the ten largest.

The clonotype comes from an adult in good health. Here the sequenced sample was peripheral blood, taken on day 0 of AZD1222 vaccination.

The nucleotide sequence reads as follows: TGCGCCAGCAGGTTACGGGGCAGGTGCTCTGGAAACACCATATATTTT. The encoded protein is CASRLRGRCSGNTIYF. The chain is encoded by TRBV23-1 joined to TRBJ1-3; perhaps TRBD1 is the D gene, with 5 bases matching. Being an ORF, TRBV23-1 has a function that is uncertain. The CDR3 runs 16 amino acids, cysteine and phenylalanine included. Only CDR3 DNA is held: 48 bases, read in frame from base 1. V is shortened by 6 bases, J by 0 bases, and the region joining them spans 15 bases.